This entry describes one T cell receptor (beta chain). The antigen remains unidentified. The data stem from a study of OX40 agonist ivuxolimab in advanced cancers. Overall study: The patients received agonistic anti-OX40 (CD134) antibody ivuxolimab. Findings and caveats of the study: Still undetermined is the antigen specificity of the expanded peripheral T cells. There was clonal expansion of CD4+ and CD8+ blood T cells by week 6 at 0.1 to 3.0 mg/kg. The study found among the lowest clonal expansion in partial responders at 0.1-3.0 mg/kg.

Assay: immunoSEQ multiplex PCR; the TCRdb copy retains only in-frame clones and omits some. The repertoire holds some 73,000 clones, approximately 90% seen once, with approximately 10% in the top ten. Specimen: CD4+ or CD8+ T cells sorted from blood, collected in a trial of the OX40 agonist ivuxolimab. This sequence originates from an adult with an advanced solid tumor such as melanoma, head and neck, liver or kidney cancer.

This chain's CDR3 is CASSDFSASTDTQYF. In DNA form, the CDR3 reads TGTGCCAGCAGTGATTTTAGCGCTTCCACAGATACGCAGTATTTT. The chain links TRBV6-4 to TRBJ2-3, with D possibly TRBD2 on 5 matching bases. Trimming stripped 3 bases from V and 2 bases from J, with 12 bases between. Germline CDR1 and CDR2: MRHNA and SNTAGT. This CDR3 comprises 15 residues.